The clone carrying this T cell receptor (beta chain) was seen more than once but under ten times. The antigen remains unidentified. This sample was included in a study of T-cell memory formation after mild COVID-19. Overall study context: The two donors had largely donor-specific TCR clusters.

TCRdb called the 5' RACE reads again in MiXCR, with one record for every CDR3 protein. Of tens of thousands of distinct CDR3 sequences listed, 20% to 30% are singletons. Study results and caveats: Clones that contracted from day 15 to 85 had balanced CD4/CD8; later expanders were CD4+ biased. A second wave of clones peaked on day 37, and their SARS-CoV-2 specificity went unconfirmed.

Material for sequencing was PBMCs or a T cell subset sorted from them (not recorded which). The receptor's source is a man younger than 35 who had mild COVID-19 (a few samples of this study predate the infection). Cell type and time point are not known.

CDR3 amino acids: CASSTWSNQPQHF. The CDR3, as DNA: TGTGCCAGCAGTACGTGGAGCAATCAGCCCCAGCATTTT. V usage is TRBV27 and J usage is TRBJ1-5, with D unresolved. Germline values: CDR1 MNHEY, CDR2 SMNVEV (reference sequence). V lost 5 bases to trimming and J lost 1 base, with 6 bases between them. This CDR3 spans 13 amino acids.